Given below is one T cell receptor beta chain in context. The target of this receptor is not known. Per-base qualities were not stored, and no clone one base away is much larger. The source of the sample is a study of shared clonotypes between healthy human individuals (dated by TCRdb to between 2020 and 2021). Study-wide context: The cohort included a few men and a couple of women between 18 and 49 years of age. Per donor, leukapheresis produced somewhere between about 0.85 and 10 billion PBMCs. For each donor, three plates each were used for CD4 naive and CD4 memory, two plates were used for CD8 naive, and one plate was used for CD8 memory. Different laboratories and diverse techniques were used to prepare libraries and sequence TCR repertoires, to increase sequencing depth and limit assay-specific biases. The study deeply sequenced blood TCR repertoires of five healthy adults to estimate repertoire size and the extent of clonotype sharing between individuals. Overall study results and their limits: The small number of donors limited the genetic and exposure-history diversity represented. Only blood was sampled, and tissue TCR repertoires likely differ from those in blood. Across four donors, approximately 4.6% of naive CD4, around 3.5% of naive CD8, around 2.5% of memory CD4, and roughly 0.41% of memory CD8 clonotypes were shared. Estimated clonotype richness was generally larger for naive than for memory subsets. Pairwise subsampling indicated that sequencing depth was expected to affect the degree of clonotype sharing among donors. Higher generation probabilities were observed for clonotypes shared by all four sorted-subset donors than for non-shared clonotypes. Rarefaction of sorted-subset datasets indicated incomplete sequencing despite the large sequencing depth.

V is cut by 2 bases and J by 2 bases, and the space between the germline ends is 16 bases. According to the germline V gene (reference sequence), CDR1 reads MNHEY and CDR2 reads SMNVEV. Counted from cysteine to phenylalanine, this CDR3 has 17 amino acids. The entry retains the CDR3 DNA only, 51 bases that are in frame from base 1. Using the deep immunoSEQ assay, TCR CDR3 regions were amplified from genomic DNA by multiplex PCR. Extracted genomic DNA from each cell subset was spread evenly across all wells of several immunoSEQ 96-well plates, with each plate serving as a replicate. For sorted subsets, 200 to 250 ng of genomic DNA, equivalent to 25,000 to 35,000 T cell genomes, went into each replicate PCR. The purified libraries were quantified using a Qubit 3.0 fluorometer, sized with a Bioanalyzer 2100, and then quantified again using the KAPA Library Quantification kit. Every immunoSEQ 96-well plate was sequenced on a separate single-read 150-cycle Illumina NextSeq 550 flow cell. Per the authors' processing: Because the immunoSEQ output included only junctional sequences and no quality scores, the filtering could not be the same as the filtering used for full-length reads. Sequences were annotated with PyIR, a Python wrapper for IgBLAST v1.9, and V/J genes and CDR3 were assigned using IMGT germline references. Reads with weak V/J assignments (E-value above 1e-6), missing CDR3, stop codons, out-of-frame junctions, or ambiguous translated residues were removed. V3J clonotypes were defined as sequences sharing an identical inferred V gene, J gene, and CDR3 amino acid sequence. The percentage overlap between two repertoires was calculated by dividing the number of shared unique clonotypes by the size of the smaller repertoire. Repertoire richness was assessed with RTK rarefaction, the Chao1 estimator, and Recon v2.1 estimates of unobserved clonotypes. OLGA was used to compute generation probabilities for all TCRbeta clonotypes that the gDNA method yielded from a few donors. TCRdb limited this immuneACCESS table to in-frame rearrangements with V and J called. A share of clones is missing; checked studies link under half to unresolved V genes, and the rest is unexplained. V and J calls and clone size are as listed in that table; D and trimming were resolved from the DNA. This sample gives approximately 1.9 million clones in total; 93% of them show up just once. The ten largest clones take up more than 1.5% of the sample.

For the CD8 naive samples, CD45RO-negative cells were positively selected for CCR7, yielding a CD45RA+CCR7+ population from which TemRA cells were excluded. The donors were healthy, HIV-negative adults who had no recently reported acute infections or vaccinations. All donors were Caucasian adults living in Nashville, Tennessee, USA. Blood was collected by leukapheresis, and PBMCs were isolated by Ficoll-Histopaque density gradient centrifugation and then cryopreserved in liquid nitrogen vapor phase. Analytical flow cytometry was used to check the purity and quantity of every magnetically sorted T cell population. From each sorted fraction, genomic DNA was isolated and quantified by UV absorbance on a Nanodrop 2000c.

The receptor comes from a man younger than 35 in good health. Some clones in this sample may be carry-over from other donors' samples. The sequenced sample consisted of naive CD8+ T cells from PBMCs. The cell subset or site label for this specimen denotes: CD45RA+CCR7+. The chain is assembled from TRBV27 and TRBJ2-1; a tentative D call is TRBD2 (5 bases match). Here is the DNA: TGTGCCAGCAGTTTAGAGGGTTTGGGGTTCCCCTACAATGAGCAGTTCTTC. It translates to CASSLEGLGFPYNEQFF.